This T cell receptor beta chain came from a study of cytomegalovirus exposure and HLA in healthy donors. About the study: The same platform was used for the 130 or so validation repertoires as for the approximately 730 first-cohort repertoires, as reported in a later analysis.

As for this clone: Its antigen is unknown.

TCRdb keeps only in-frame clones here, not all; method: immunoSEQ multiplex PCR. The repertoire holds roughly 250,000 clones, with approximately 86% as singletons. Study results and limitations: According to the study, 160 or so TCR beta chains were cytomegalovirus-associated. Cytomegalovirus status, reportedly, was diagnosed with high specificity and sensitivity by the classifier. Under in vitro conditions, a few CMV-associated chains were confirmed as specific for CMV antigens.

The length of the CDR3 is 16 residues. Germline values: CDR1 SGHNT, CDR2 YENEEA. The V gene end was trimmed by 0 bases and the J gene end by 3 bases; junction bases not matched to a gene: 6. The sample taken for sequencing was PBMCs. The receptor's source is a woman in her 30s in good health and CMV-seropositive. The chain carries TRBV11-3 and TRBJ1-1; 8 nucleotides align to TRBD1. CDR3 nucleotide sequence: TGTGCCAGCAGCTTAGATTCGACAGGGGTTTACACTGAAGCTTTCTTT. It is translated as CASSLDSTGVYTEAFF. Full variable domain (remainder filled in from reference TRBV11-3 and TRBJ1-1): EAGVVQSPRYKIIEKKQPVAFWCNPISGHNTLYWYLQNLGQGPELLIRYENEEAVDDSQLPKDRFSAERLKGVDSTLKIQPAELGDSAVYLCASSLDSTGVYTEAFFGQGTRLTVV.